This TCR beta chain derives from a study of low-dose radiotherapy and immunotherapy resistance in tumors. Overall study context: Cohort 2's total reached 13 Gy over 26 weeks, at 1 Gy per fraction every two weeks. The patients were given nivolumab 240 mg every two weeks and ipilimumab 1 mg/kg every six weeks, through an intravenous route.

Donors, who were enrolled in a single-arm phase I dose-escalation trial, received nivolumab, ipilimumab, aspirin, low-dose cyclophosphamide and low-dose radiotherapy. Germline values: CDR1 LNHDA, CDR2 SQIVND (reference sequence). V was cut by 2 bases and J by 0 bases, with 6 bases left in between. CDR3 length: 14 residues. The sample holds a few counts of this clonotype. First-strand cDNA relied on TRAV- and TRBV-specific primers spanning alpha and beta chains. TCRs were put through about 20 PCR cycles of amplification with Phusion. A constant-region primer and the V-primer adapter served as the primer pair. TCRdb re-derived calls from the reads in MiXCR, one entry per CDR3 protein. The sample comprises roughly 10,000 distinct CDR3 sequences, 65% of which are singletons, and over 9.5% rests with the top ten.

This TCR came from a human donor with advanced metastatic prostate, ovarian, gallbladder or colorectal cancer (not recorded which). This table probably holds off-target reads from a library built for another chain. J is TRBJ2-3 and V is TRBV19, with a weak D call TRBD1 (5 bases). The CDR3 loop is CASSIPGSTDTQYF. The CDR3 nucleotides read TGTGCCAGTAGTATACCAGGGAGCACAGATACGCAGTATTTT.